The 17 T cell receptor beta chains listed next were all sequenced from one sample in a study of T cell responses to AZD1222 COVID-19 vaccine. Data came from immunoSEQ multiplex PCR; TCRdb stores just in-frame clones and leaves some out. The sample has 150,000 or so clones; 92% are singletons. The sample here was peripheral blood, taken 28 days after the second AZD1222 dose. These TCRs come from an adult who received the AZD1222 COVID-19 vaccine.

The CDR3 region is CASSLTDRGLREQYF. In DNA form, the CDR3 reads TGTGCCAGCAGTTTAACCGACAGGGGGCTAAGGGAGCAGTACTTC. The chain is built from TRBV28 and TRBJ2-7; 10 bases map to TRBD1. This CDR3 has 15 amino acids. Germline lookup yields CDR1 MDHEN and CDR2 SYDVKM. V was clipped by 2 bases and J by 7 bases; unmatched bases: 8.

This clone was recorded only once. V usage is TRBV27 and J usage is TRBJ2-7; 10 bases map to TRBD1. Germline V gene data show CDR1 as MNHEY and CDR2 as SMNVEV (reference sequence). This CDR3 contains 18 residues. J lost 0 bases, V lost 2 bases, and 10 bases had no gene match. CDR3 DNA: TGTGCCAGCAGTTTAACGGGACAGGGGCCCCCATACTCCTACGAGCAGTACTTC. It translates to CASSLTGQGPPYSYEQYF.

The V gene is TRBV19, the J gene TRBJ2-3; D is unresolved. Trimming stripped 4 bases from V and 0 bases from J, with 11 bases between. Germline-derived CDR1 and CDR2 are LNHDA and SQIVND (reference sequence). The CDR3 sequence is 15 residues long. The CDR3 loop reads CASSTWARSTDTQYF. CDR3 coding DNA: TGTGCCAGTAGTACCTGGGCCAGAAGCACAGATACGCAGTATTTT.

The chain couples TRBV3-1 (or the pseudogene TRBV3-2) to TRBJ1-2; 7 bases agree with TRBD1. The CDR3 sequence is 15 residues long. Germline V gene lookup returns CDR1 LGHDT and CDR2 YNNKEL (reference sequence). V shed 0 bases and J 3 bases; nucleotides not matched to a gene: 4. The CDR3 is CASSQDRGDYYGYTF. The CDR3 nucleotides are TGTGCCAGCAGCCAAGACAGGGGGGACTACTATGGCTACACCTTC.

This clone was detected only once. The chain recombines TRBV6-2 or TRBV6-3 with TRBJ2-7, with 7 bases identical to TRBD2. J gave up 1 base and V 0 bases, and 3 bases lay outside the gene matches. The germline V gene has CDR1 MNHEY and CDR2 SVGEGT. The CDR3 runs 15 residues. The CDR3 coding sequence is TGTGCCAGCAGTTACTCGTGGGGGGGATCCTACGAGCAGTACTTC. Its translation: CASSYSWGGSYEQYF.

The chain has TRBV3-1 (or the pseudogene TRBV3-2) and TRBJ1-5, with 7 bases lining up with TRBD1. Germline values: CDR1 LGHDT, CDR2 YNNKEL (reference sequence). The junction had 3 bases not matched to a gene; V was cut back by 1 base and J by 6 bases. The CDR3 is made up of 14 amino acids. The CDR3 here is CASSQGSGGQPQHF. CDR3 in DNA: TGTGCCAGCAGCCAAGGCTCAGGGGGTCAGCCCCAGCATTTT.

This chain connects TRBV6-5 to TRBJ2-3, with 7 bases lining up with TRBD1. Germline CDR1 and CDR2: MNHEY and SVGAGI. J was trimmed by 3 bases and V by 9 bases; bases with no gene match: 3. The CDR3 is made up of 12 amino acids. CDR3 sequence: CARTGTTDTQYF. Here the CDR3 DNA reads TGTGCCAGGACAGGGACGACAGATACGCAGTATTTT.

This clone turned up a few times. V and J are TRBV28 and TRBJ1-4; D remains unclear. The germline V gene has CDR1 MDHEN and CDR2 SYDVKM. CDR3 length: 18 residues. V lost 2 bases and J 5 bases, leaving 21 bases between the germline ends. CDR3 in amino acids: CASSLAPFGEERNEKLFF. CDR3 DNA sequence: TGTGCCAGCAGTTTAGCCCCTTTTGGTGAGGAGAGGAATGAAAAACTGTTTTTT.

The rearrangement links TRBV5-1 to TRBJ2-7; TRBD1 aligns across 9 bases. The ends lost 4 bases at V and 4 bases at J; junction bases unmatched: 12. Germline loops: CDR1 SGHRS, CDR2 YFSETQ. The CDR3 sequence is 16 residues long. The DNA for the CDR3 is TGCGCCAGCAGCGGGACCCCCCCGGGACAGGGTTACGAGCAGTACTTC. Translation gives CASSGTPPGQGYEQYF. The whole variable domain, filled in from reference TRBV5-1 and TRBJ2-7, reads KAGVTQTPRYLIKTRGQQVTLSCSPISGHRSVSWYQQTPGQGLQFLFEYFSETQRNKGNFPGRFSGRQFSNSRSEMNVSTLELGDSALYLCASSGTPPGQGYEQYFGPGTRLTVT.

The rearrangement joins TRBV18 to TRBJ1-5, with TRBD1 identical over 7 bases. This CDR3 region has 15 residues. In germline, CDR1 is KGHSH, CDR2 LQKENI. V dropped 0 bases and J dropped 10; count of bases not matched to a gene: 9. The CDR3 sequence: CASSPPGQPQGPQHF. In nucleotides, the CDR3 is TGTGCCAGCTCACCACCGGGACAGCCTCAAGGTCCCCAGCATTTT.

The J gene is TRBJ2-7, the V gene TRBV6-5, with 10 bases lining up with TRBD2. This CDR3 contains 14 residues. The ends lost 6 bases at V and 2 bases at J; junction bases unmatched: 4. Per germline, CDR1 MNHEY and CDR2 SVGAGI. The CDR3 here is CASSRTSGPYEQYF. CDR3 coding DNA: TGTGCCAGCAGCAGGACTAGCGGTCCCTACGAGCAGTACTTC.

The chain is built from TRBV5-1 and TRBJ2-3; D is undetermined. The V and J ends lost 0 bases and 3 bases respectively, with 5 bases between them. The CDR3 length is 13 residues. Germline V gene sequence: CDR1 SGHRS, CDR2 YFSETQ. CDR3 bases: TGCGCCAGCAGCTTGGGTGGAACAGATACGCAGTATTTT. Amino acids: CASSLGGTDTQYF.

The gene calls are TRBV7-2 and TRBJ1-6; D unresolved. Trimming stripped 1 base from V and 5 bases from J, with 9 bases between. From germline, CDR1 is SGHTA and CDR2 FQGNSA. This CDR3 has 15 amino acids. The CDR3 nucleotides are TGTGCCAGCAGCTTAGAAACGATAAATAATTCACCCCTCCACTTT. Its translation: CASSLETINNSPLHF.

The rearrangement uses TRBV6-5 and TRBJ2-7; no firm D call. V was shortened by 0 bases and J by 0 bases, with 12 bases between the two germline ends. The CDR3 has 16 residues. Germline V gene sequence: CDR1 MNHEY, CDR2 SVGAGI. The CDR3 sequence is CASSYSMSGLSYEQYF. The CDR3 DNA reads as TGTGCCAGCAGTTACTCGATGTCAGGCCTCTCCTACGAGCAGTACTTC.

The V gene is TRBV19, the J gene TRBJ1-1, with TRBD1 matching over 8 bases. The CDR3 contains 15 residues. Germline V gene data show CDR1 as LNHDA and CDR2 as SQIVND (reference sequence). The junction had 7 bases not matched to a gene; V was cut back by 5 bases and J by 2 bases. The CDR3 DNA sequence: TGTGCCAGTAGTTCTCTGGACAGGGTAAACACTGAAGCTTTCTTT. Translating it yields CASSSLDRVNTEAFF.

The chain recombines TRBV7-9 with TRBJ1-4; D is unclear. Germline-derived CDR1 and CDR2 are SEHNR and FQNEAQ (reference sequence). Deletions cut 5 bases from V and 7 bases from J, with 8 bases between. This CDR3 spans 12 amino acids. The CDR3 nucleotides read TGTGCCAGCAGCCCTCTTTCTGAAAAACTGTTTTTT. This sequence encodes CASSPLSEKLFF.

V and J are TRBV5-1 and TRBJ2-3; D tentatively fits TRBD1 or TRBD2 (5 bases each). The V gene lost 5 bases and the J gene lost 1 base, with 11 bases spanning the gap. Germline assignment: CDR1 SGHRS and CDR2 YFSETQ. The CDR3 loop spans 14 amino acids. CDR3 residues: CASSPQGGTDTQYF. In nucleotides, the CDR3 is TGCGCCAGCAGTCCGCAGGGAGGCACAGATACGCAGTATTTT.